Listed here are 15 T cell receptor beta chains from one sample, sequenced in a study of cytomegalovirus exposure and HLA in healthy donors. Profiling relied on immunoSEQ multiplex PCR, and the TCRdb table lists in-frame clones only, not all of them. The table has roughly 100,000 clones, around 96% seen once. Material for sequencing was PBMCs. The source is a woman aged 18-35 years in good health and CMV-seronegative.

The sample holds one count of this clone. The chain carries TRBV27 and TRBJ2-7, with 8 nucleotides matching TRBD2. This CDR3 comprises 18 residues. Germline values: CDR1 MNHEY, CDR2 SMNVEV (reference sequence). After removal of 3 bases from V and 3 bases from J, the junction contained 16 bases not matched to a gene. CDR3: CASSLITSGGAGVYEQYF. DNA for the CDR3: TGTGCCAGCAGTTTGATCACTAGCGGAGGGGCCGGCGTCTACGAGCAGTACTTC.

The chain is built from TRBV19 and TRBJ2-7; unclear D gene. V was pared by 5 bases and J by 3 bases, with 17 bases between. Germline V gene data show CDR1 as LNHDA and CDR2 as SQIVND (reference sequence). The CDR3 consists of 15 residues. The CDR3 sequence is CASSRSAANLYEQYF. The DNA of the CDR3 is TGTGCCAGTAGTCGGAGTGCCGCTAACCTCTACGAGCAGTACTTC.

The V gene is TRBV7-2, the J gene TRBJ1-1; D not certain. The CDR3 extends over 15 amino acids. Trimming shortened V by 1 base and J by 0 bases, and 9 bases separated the two germline ends. Germline-derived CDR1 and CDR2 are SGHTA and FQGNSA. CDR3 sequence reads: CASSLVVTLNTEAFF. The CDR3 DNA follows: TGTGCCAGCAGCTTAGTTGTGACTTTGAACACTGAAGCTTTCTTT.

The rearrangement links TRBV6-5 to TRBJ1-1; no definite D call. This CDR3 spans 14 amino acids. Per the germline V gene, CDR1 is MNHEY and CDR2 is SVGAGI. Between the trimmed V and J ends, which lost 2 bases and 1 base, there was a span of 8 bases. The CDR3 loop reads CASSYGNRNTEAFF. DNA of the CDR3: TGTGCCAGCAGTTACGGTAACAGGAACACTGAAGCTTTCTTT.

This chain connects TRBV7-8 to TRBJ1-2; D call uncertain. The ends were cut back, 3 bases at V and 2 bases at J, with 10 bases in the middle. The CDR3 totals 14 residues. Germline CDR1 is SGHVS and CDR2 is FQNEAQ. The CDR3 coding sequence is TGTGCCAGCAGCTTGTACGACATCAACTATGGCTACACCTTC. This sequence encodes CASSLYDINYGYTF.

The rearrangement links TRBV13 to TRBJ2-3; 15 bases are shared with TRBD2. With V trimmed by 4 bases and J by 1 base, 12 bases remained unmatched. The CDR3 has 20 amino acids. Per germline, CDR1 PRHDT and CDR2 FYEKMQ (reference sequence). This chain's CDR3 is CASSSGLAGGPYRGTDTQYF. Here the CDR3 DNA reads TGTGCCAGCAGCTCGGGACTAGCGGGAGGACCTTACAGGGGCACAGATACGCAGTATTTT.

The V call is TRBV10-3, the J call TRBJ1-6; perhaps TRBD1 as D (6 bases). With 9 bases removed from V and 5 bases from J, the gap between germline ends came to 8 bases. Looked up from germline, CDR1 is ENHRY and CDR2 is SYGVKD. The CDR3 is 12 amino acids. CDR3 sequence reads: CAIQGHNSPLHF. The CDR3 coding sequence is TGTGCCATACAGGGTCATAATTCACCCCTCCACTTT.

This chain joins TRBV6-5 and TRBJ2-3; 10 bases fit TRBD2. The germline V gene has CDR1 MNHEY and CDR2 SVGAGI. This CDR3 has 15 residues. The trim removed 4 bases at V and 3 bases at J, leaving 4 bases unmatched. The CDR3 loop reads CASSFGLADTDTQYF. CDR3 nucleotides: TGTGCCAGCAGTTTCGGACTAGCGGATACAGATACGCAGTATTTT.

The rearrangement joins TRBV5-1 to TRBJ2-3, with D possibly TRBD2 on 6 matching bases. Germline V gene sequence: CDR1 SGHRS, CDR2 YFSETQ. CDR3 length: 15 residues. The germline V and J ends were trimmed by 5 bases and 2 bases, with 15 bases remaining between them. In nucleotides, the CDR3 is TGCGCCAGCAGGGCGGGACTCGCCTTCACAGATACGCAGTATTTT. Encoded protein: CASRAGLAFTDTQYF.

The chain is built from TRBV19 and TRBJ2-7, with TRBD2 matching over 10 bases. The CDR3 runs to 16 residues. The germline V gene encodes CDR1 LNHDA and CDR2 SQIVND (reference sequence). J gave up 2 bases and V 4 bases, and 8 bases lay outside the gene matches. CDR3 coding DNA: TGTGCCAGTAGTAAGCCTAGCGGGGGCTTACCCTACGAGCAGTACTTC. This codes for CASSKPSGGLPYEQYF.

The gene calls are TRBV30 and TRBJ1-5; TRBD1 matches at 10 bases. Germline-derived CDR1 and CDR2 are GTSNPN and SVGIG (reference sequence). The V and J ends lost 2 bases and 10 bases, in that order; junction bases with no gene match: 8. This CDR3 contains 14 residues. This CDR3 is CAWSLGQGSIPQHF. CDR3 coding DNA: TGTGCCTGGAGTTTGGGACAGGGGAGTATTCCCCAGCATTTT.

The chain combines TRBV14 with TRBJ1-2, with a weak D call TRBD1 (6 bases). This CDR3 has 14 residues. V gave up 5 bases and J gave up 8 bases, with 18 bases separating them. CDR1 and CDR2 (germline): SGHDN, FVKESK. CDR3 loop: CASSDTTTGWGYTF. The CDR3 DNA reads as TGTGCCAGCAGCGATACCACTACAGGGTGGGGCTACACCTTC. The full variable domain, with the rest looked up from reference TRBV14 and TRBJ1-2, is EAGVTQFPSHSVIEKGQTVTLRCDPISGHDNLYWYRRVMGKEIKFLLHFVKESKQDESGMPNNRFLAERTGGTYSTLKVQPAELEDSGVYFCASSDTTTGWGYTFGSGTRLTVV.

This clone was seen more than once but under ten times. The chain carries TRBV29-1 and TRBJ1-2; D gene uncertain. The CDR3 extends over 10 amino acids. Looked up from germline, CDR1 is SQVTM and CDR2 is ANQGSEA. V lost 6 bases, J lost 7 bases, and 9 bases lay in between. CDR3: CSVGEPGYTF. The CDR3 DNA reads as TGCAGCGTCGGGGAGCCTGGCTACACCTTC. The whole variable domain, filled in from reference TRBV29-1 and TRBJ1-2, reads SAVISQKPSRDICQRGTSLTIQCQVDSQVTMMFWYRQQPGQSLTLIATANQGSEATYESGFVIDKFPISRPNLTFSTLTVSNMSPEDSSIYLCSVGEPGYTFGSGTRLTVV.

A single count supports this clone. The gene calls are TRBV7-2 and TRBJ1-1; D gene unclear. V was cut by 4 bases and J by 8 bases, with 11 bases left in between. The CDR3 sequence is 12 residues long. The germline gives CDR1 SGHTA, CDR2 FQGNSA. The CDR3 here is CASSSRSGEAFF. The DNA for the CDR3 is TGTGCCAGCAGCTCTCGTTCAGGAGAAGCTTTCTTT.

V gene TRBV25-1 combines with J gene TRBJ2-7, with 7 bases aligning to TRBD1. The CDR3 totals 14 residues. Germline CDR1 is MGHDK and CDR2 is SYGVNS. V lost 6 bases to trimming and J lost 4 bases; unmatched junction nucleotides: 9. The CDR3, as DNA: TGTGCCAGCAGCTGGGAGACAGGGCCTTACGAGCAGTACTTC. Residues: CASSWETGPYEQYF.